A single sample gave rise to the 27 T cell receptor beta chains below, sequenced in a study of CD4 T cells in relation to SARS-CoV-2 and coronaviruses. TCRdb's copy holds only in-frame clones and misses some; the assay was immunoSEQ multiplex PCR. This table holds just over 15,000 clones, around 82% found once. Before the COVID-19 pandemic, during about 2011-2019, CD4+ T cells were taken from unexposed donors. The cells were cultured for about ten days before CD4+ T cells were isolated. No antigen has been identified for these receptors. Sequencing was carried out using CD4+ T cells from PBMCs, cultured in vitro. The receptors were gathered from a human donor in good health.

The gene calls are TRBV14 and TRBJ2-1; D is possibly TRBD2 (5 bases). This CDR3 has 16 residues. Germline V CDR1 and CDR2: SGHDN, FVKESK. The V end lost 0 bases, the J end lost 4 bases, and 13 bases lay between the germline ends. The CDR3 here is CASSQEGVQFYNEQFF. CDR3 bases: TGTGCCAGCAGCCAAGAGGGAGTTCAATTTTACAATGAGCAGTTCTTC. Full variable domain (outside the CDR3, taken from reference TRBV14 and TRBJ2-1): EAGVTQFPSHSVIEKGQTVTLRCDPISGHDNLYWYRRVMGKEIKFLLHFVKESKQDESGMPNNRFLAERTGGTYSTLKVQPAELEDSGVYFCASSQEGVQFYNEQFFGPGTRLTVL.

The chain links TRBV5-6 to TRBJ2-5, with 7 bases fitting TRBD1. The germline V gene has CDR1 SGHDT and CDR2 YYEEEE. V was clipped by 3 bases and J by 0 bases; unmatched bases: 5. The CDR3 sequence is 15 residues long. CDR3 amino acids: CASSSGQTYQETQYF. Written as DNA, the CDR3 is TGTGCCAGCAGCTCGGGACAGACGTACCAAGAGACCCAGTACTTC.

In its sample, this clone was seen a few times. This sequence joins TRBV5-4 and TRBJ1-6; maybe TRBD1 (6 bases). Per germline, CDR1 SGHNT and CDR2 YYREEE (reference sequence). This CDR3 has 14 amino acids. Between the trimmed V and J ends, which lost 4 bases and 8 bases, there was a span of 13 bases. The CDR3 bases are TGTGCCAGCAGCAACAGGGAAGGGGATTCACCCCTCCACTTT. It yields the protein CASSNREGDSPLHF.

V usage is TRBV11-2 and J usage is TRBJ2-6; unclear D gene. Germline lookup yields CDR1 SGHAT and CDR2 FQNNGV. CDR3 length: 18 amino acids. Between the trimmed V and J ends, which lost 4 bases and 2 bases, there was a span of 18 bases. The chain's CDR3 is CASSSGRTWTTGANVLTF. In nucleotides, the CDR3 is TGTGCCAGCAGCTCTGGACGTACCTGGACCACTGGGGCCAACGTCCTGACTTTC.

The V and J genes are TRBV9 and TRBJ1-1, with D possibly matching TRBD1 (5 bases). The CDR3 has 15 amino acids. CDR1 and CDR2 (germline): SGDLS, YYNGEE. The germline V and J ends were trimmed by 2 bases and 1 base, with 12 bases remaining between them. The CDR3 nucleotides are TGTGCCAGCAGCGTCTCGCAGGGCCGGAACACTGAAGCTTTCTTT. It translates to CASSVSQGRNTEAFF.

V and J are TRBV24-1 and TRBJ2-7; TRBD1 matches at 10 bases. The CDR3 runs to 15 residues. The J segment lost 0 bases and the V segment lost 6 bases, leaving 4 bases of the junction unmatched. Per germline, CDR1 KGHDR and CDR2 SFDVKD. As DNA, the CDR3 is TGTGCCACCAGTAGAGGACAGGGGGGCTCCTACGAGCAGTACTTC. It codes for CATSRGQGGSYEQYF.

The chain has TRBV28 and TRBJ1-1; D perhaps matches TRBD1 (5 bases). The V end lost 9 bases, the J end lost 11 bases, and 10 bases lay between the germline ends. The CDR3 length is 9 residues. Germline V gene data show CDR1 as MDHEN and CDR2 as SYDVKM. The CDR3 sequence is CARGVRAFF. CDR3 nucleotide sequence: TGTGCCAGGGGGGTTAGGGCTTTCTTT.

The V gene is TRBV19, the J gene TRBJ2-7; D uncertain. The CDR3 is 14 amino acids. The V end was cut by 4 bases, the J end by 2 bases, with 12 bases between. CDR1 is LNHDA and CDR2 is SQIVND in the germline V gene (reference sequence). DNA of the CDR3: TGTGCCAGTAGTAGGTCAGTCGAGACCTACGAGCAGTACTTC. It codes for CASSRSVETYEQYF.

A single count supports this clone. The rearrangement links TRBV30 to TRBJ2-2; 10 bases line up with TRBD2. The CDR3 has 15 amino acids. Unmatched junction bases numbered 6, after V lost 2 bases and J lost 6 bases. Germline V CDR1 and CDR2: GTSNPN, SVGIG (reference sequence). The CDR3 spells CAWSKELAGPGELFF. In DNA, the CDR3 is TGTGCCTGGAGTAAGGAACTAGCGGGACCCGGGGAGCTGTTTTTT.

The rearrangement joins TRBV6-5 to TRBJ1-1; no clear D gene. Germline lookup yields CDR1 MNHEY and CDR2 SVGAGI. CDR3 length: 12 residues. Trimming took 8 bases from V and 6 from J, leaving 13 bases between them. The CDR3 DNA is TGTGCCAGCGTTGGAGGGCGGTCTGAAGCTTTCTTT. Its translation: CASVGGRSEAFF.

The chain has TRBV19 and TRBJ1-1; 8 bases map to TRBD1. This CDR3 spans 15 amino acids. CDR1 LNHDA and CDR2 SQIVND come from the germline V gene (reference sequence). The J segment lost 4 bases and the V segment lost 5 bases, leaving 9 bases of the junction unmatched. The CDR3 here is CASSSGQDLGTEAFF. The CDR3 DNA sequence: TGTGCCAGTAGTTCGGGACAGGATTTGGGCACTGAAGCTTTCTTT.

The V gene is TRBV2, the J gene TRBJ2-1; TRBD2 agrees at 10 bases. Germline assignment: CDR1 SNHLY and CDR2 FYNNEI. The CDR3 is made up of 15 amino acids. The chain's CDR3 is CATSSGSAGKNEQFF. CDR3 bases: TGTGCTACTTCTAGCGGGAGTGCGGGGAAGAATGAGCAGTTCTTC.

This chain connects TRBV4-1 to TRBJ2-7, with D possibly matching TRBD2 (6 bases). Germline CDR1 and CDR2: MGHRA and YSYEKL. V lost 3 bases and J lost 7, with 19 bases in between. The CDR3 contains 15 residues. CDR3 sequence: CASSQARGLGGEQYF. In nucleotides, the CDR3 is TGCGCCAGCAGCCAGGCGCGGGGCCTCGGGGGAGAGCAGTACTTC.

CDR3 sequence reads: CASSDRDKGTEAFF. CDR3 coding DNA: TGTGCCAGCAGTGACAGGGATAAGGGGACTGAAGCTTTCTTT. V is TRBV6-4 and J is TRBJ1-1; D may be TRBD1 (5 bases). CDR3 length equals 14 residues. V lost 2 bases and J 5 bases, leaving 12 bases between the germline ends. The germline gives CDR1 MRHNA, CDR2 SNTAGT.

The chain links TRBV5-1 to TRBJ2-6; 7 positions agree with TRBD1. This CDR3 comprises 19 residues. Germline loops: CDR1 SGHRS, CDR2 YFSETQ. Unmatched junction bases numbered 12, after V lost 0 bases and J lost 3 bases. The CDR3 nucleotides are TGCGCCAGCAGCTTGGTAGTAAAGGGGGCGCTCAATGGGGCCAACGTCCTGACTTTC. As protein: CASSLVVKGALNGANVLTF.

This clone has only a few counts. The V call is TRBV30, the J call TRBJ2-2; no definite D call. Deletions cut 3 bases from V and 0 bases from J, with 8 bases between. CDR3 length equals 14 residues. CDR1 and CDR2 from the germline V gene are GTSNPN and SVGIG (reference sequence). CDR3 in DNA: TGTGCCTGGAGGCGGACCGCGAACACCGGGGAGCTGTTTTTT. Translating it yields CAWRRTANTGELFF.

V is TRBV7-3 and J is TRBJ2-1, with D possibly matching TRBD1 (5 bases). V lost 5 bases to trimming and J lost 2 bases, with 16 bases between them. The CDR3 consists of 16 residues. CDR1 is SGHTA, CDR2 FQGTGA, per germline. The CDR3 region has the DNA TGTGCCAGCAGCGGTCAGGGCGTGGGCCCCTACAATGAGCAGTTCTTC. This encodes CASSGQGVGPYNEQFF.

This chain connects TRBV6-5 to TRBJ2-1, with D hard to call. V was pared by 7 bases and J by 7 bases, with 20 bases between. In germline, CDR1 is MNHEY, CDR2 SVGAGI. The CDR3 totals 15 residues. The CDR3 sequence is CASTARVGARNEQFF. Written as DNA, the CDR3 is TGTGCCAGCACCGCCCGTGTGGGCGCCAGGAATGAGCAGTTCTTC.

The chain uses TRBV20-1 and TRBJ1-4; no firm D call. The CDR3 spans 13 residues. The germline CDR1 and CDR2 sequences are DFQATT and SNEGSKA (reference sequence). Trimming left V 3 bases short and J 1 base short, with 6 bases between. The CDR3 nucleotides read TGCAGTGCTAGTTACCGAACTAATGAAAAACTGTTTTTT. This encodes CSASYRTNEKLFF.

The chain is built from TRBV3-1 (or the pseudogene TRBV3-2) and TRBJ2-2; TRBD1 or TRBD2 may be the D gene (5 bases each). V was cut by 4 bases and J by 4 bases, with 25 bases left in between. Germline V gene data show CDR1 as LGHDT and CDR2 as YNNKEL (reference sequence). There are 19 residues in the CDR3. The CDR3 reads CASSRLGTSLGQSTGELFF. The CDR3 DNA sequence: TGTGCCAGCAGCCGTCTTGGGACGTCATTGGGGCAGTCCACCGGGGAGCTGTTTTTT.

There are a few counts of this clone. This sequence joins TRBV7-2 and TRBJ2-2; no clear D gene. In germline, CDR1 is SGHTA, CDR2 FQGNSA. The length of the CDR3 is 12 residues. With 3 bases removed from V and 3 bases from J, the gap between germline ends came to 2 bases. Here the CDR3 DNA reads TGTGCCAGCAGCTTCTACACCGGGGAGCTGTTTTTT. Translating gives CASSFYTGELFF. Drawing the rest from reference TRBV7-2 and TRBJ2-2, the complete variable domain is GAGVSQSPSNKVTEKGKDVELRCDPISGHTALYWYRQSLGQGLEFLIYFQGNSAPDKSGLPSDRFSAERTGGSVSTLTIQRTQQEDSAVYLCASSFYTGELFFGEGSRLTVL.

The chain recombines TRBV10-3 with TRBJ1-2; no clear D. V lost 0 bases, J lost 0 bases, and 8 bases lay in between. Germline V CDR1 and CDR2: ENHRY, SYGVKD. The length of the CDR3 is 15 residues. CDR3 in amino acids: CAISESSDPNYGYTF. The DNA for the CDR3 is TGTGCCATCAGTGAGTCCTCGGATCCTAACTATGGCTACACCTTC.

The chain has TRBV10-3 and TRBJ1-5, with D tentatively TRBD1 (6 bases). From germline, CDR1 is ENHRY and CDR2 SYGVKD. The CDR3 length is 13 residues. V lost 7 bases and J lost 4, with 11 bases in between. CDR3 region: CAITRDTNQPQHF. As DNA, the CDR3 is TGTGCCATCACTAGGGACACTAATCAGCCCCAGCATTTT.

This chain uses TRBV30 with TRBJ1-5, with 8 bases fitting TRBD1. The length of the CDR3 is 14 residues. Germline CDR1 reads GTSNPN; CDR2 reads SVGIG (reference sequence). The V segment lost 2 bases and the J segment 5 bases; nucleotides outside the gene matches: 5. CDR3 nucleotides: TGTGCCTGGAGTCGGGACAGGTGGGATCAGCCCCAGCATTTT. As protein: CAWSRDRWDQPQHF.

To note about this clone: This same CDR3 is encoded by further DNA sequences in the sample. This chain links TRBV12-3 or TRBV12-4 with TRBJ2-1; no definite D call. This CDR3 is 12 amino acids long. V was pared by 0 bases and J by 7 bases, with 4 bases between. The CDR3 region is CASSLAGNEQFF. The CDR3 coding sequence is TGTGCCAGCAGTTTAGCCGGGAATGAGCAGTTCTTC.

The rearrangement uses TRBV27 and TRBJ1-5, with a tentative D call TRBD1 (6 bases). V lost 3 bases, J lost 7 bases, and 16 bases lay in between. From germline, CDR1 is MNHEY and CDR2 SMNVEV (reference sequence). The CDR3 extends over 15 amino acids. The CDR3 sequence is CASSLISRGSQPQHF. The CDR3 region has the DNA TGTGCCAGCAGTTTGATTAGCAGGGGCAGCCAGCCCCAGCATTTT.

The chain joins TRBV4-1 to TRBJ1-1; D is unclear. The CDR3 is 14 residues long. V dropped 2 bases and J dropped 4 bases, with 11 bases sitting between them. The V gene's germline CDR1 is MGHRA and CDR2 YSYEKL. Here the CDR3 DNA reads TGCGCCAGCAGCCAACAACAGACGGCCACTGAAGCTTTCTTT. This sequence encodes CASSQQQTATEAFF.